Sequencing of this T cell receptor beta chain was carried out in a study of cytomegalovirus exposure and HLA in healthy donors. Background on the study: A later analysis reported the 130 or so validation repertoires used the same platform as the approximately 670 first-cohort repertoires. Whole-study results and caveats: The authors confirmed in vitro that a few CMV-associated chains were specific for CMV antigens. The tendency of first-cohort TCR clusters to co-occur in the 120 or so validation repertoires was identified by a subsequent analysis.

The donors formed part of the approximately 120-subject validation cohort, distinct from the approximately 670-subject first cohort. This table comes from immunoSEQ multiplex PCR, and its TCRdb copy is limited to in-frame clones, with some not included. This sample has about 64,000 clones, with about 89% found just once. The CDR3 extends over 14 amino acids. Losses at the gene ends were 2 bases for V and 8 bases for J; bases not matched to a gene: 5. The germline V gene has CDR1 MNHEY and CDR2 SVGAGI. Notes on this clone: The target antigen is unknown.

This sequence joins TRBV6-5 and TRBJ1-4; 7 bases agree with TRBD1. The source is a woman between 18 and 29 years old in good health and CMV-seronegative. Specimen: PBMCs. CDR3 coding DNA: TGTGCCAGCAGTTACCTACAGGGGAGCGAAAAACTGTTTTTT. As protein: CASSYLQGSEKLFF.